This T cell receptor (beta chain) was identified during a study of OX40 agonist ivuxolimab in advanced cancers. Looking at the study overall: Ivuxolimab, which targeted the costimulatory receptor OX40 (CD134), was an agonistic, fully human IgG2 monoclonal antibody. Intravenous ivuxolimab was administered to patients every 2 weeks at six dose levels: 0.01, 0.1, 0.3, 1.5, 3 and 10 mg/kg. Of the roughly 53 patients in dose escalation, some 19 had hepatocellular carcinoma, some 15 had melanoma, 9 had renal cell carcinoma and 9 had head and neck cancer. In the dose-escalation cohort, 70% to 90% of patients were male, and the mean age was around 60 years with a range of about 20 to 79. Prior anti-PD-1, anti-PD-L1 or anti-CTLA-4 therapy was permitted, and 30% to 50% of dose-escalation patients had received checkpoint inhibitors. Partial responses were achieved by three dose-escalation patients, of whom one had hepatocellular carcinoma and two had cutaneous melanoma. Peripheral TCRbeta sequencing aimed to test whether ivuxolimab altered TCR sequence diversity and caused clonal T-cell expansion. The paper reports the monotherapy dose-escalation portion (N = 52 patients) of the phase I ivuxolimab trial. On the study overall, not on this receptor specifically: After ivuxolimab, expanded clones were on average more numerous among CD8+ T cells than among CD4+ T cells. Antigen specificity was not determined for the clonally expanded peripheral T cells. Low levels of normalized T-cell clonal expansion were also seen in some nonresponding patients. Clonal expansion of both CD4+ and CD8+ blood T cells was observed from baseline to week 6 at doses 0.1 to 3.0 mg/kg. In the 0.1-3.0 mg/kg groups, partial responders were among the patients with the lowest normalized peripheral clonal expansion, particularly in CD8+ T cells.

Comments on this clone: This clone's antigen is unknown. Per-base quality was not reported, and no clone a single base away is much larger than it.

Deletion took 0 bases off V and 8 bases off J, with a span of 10 bases between the germline ends. From the cysteine up to the phenylalanine, the CDR3 has a length of 14 residues. The CDR3 DNA has 42 bases and is translated from base 1. The germline V gene provides CDR1 KGHSH and CDR2 LQKENI. The trial excluded patients who had a history of autoimmune disease or who were on systemic immunosuppression. In every dose cohort, peripheral blood was drawn for TCR sequencing at baseline, cycle 4 day 1, and cycle 7 day 1. Samples were obtained from an open-label, multicenter, first-in-human phase I dose-escalation trial of ivuxolimab. Adults with locally advanced or metastatic head and neck squamous cell, hepatocellular, melanoma or renal cell carcinoma were enrolled in the trial. Before TCR sequencing, CD4+ T cells and CD8+ T cells from peripheral blood were sorted into separate populations. For sequencing of the TCRbeta CDR3 region, genomic DNA was extracted from the sorted cells. The immunoSEQ Assay was used for sequencing of TCRbeta CDR3 regions. Imported from immuneACCESS, the table was reduced by TCRdb to in-frame sequences with V and J called. These copies leave out some clones; in studies compared against another copy, an unresolved V gene accounts for under half, and the cause of the remainder is not known. The sample table shows approximately 69,000 clones, and around 83% are seen once. The ten largest clones add up to 0.95% to 1.3% of the sample.

This receptor was obtained from an adult with an advanced solid tumor such as melanoma, head and neck, liver or kidney cancer. This sample comprised CD4+ or CD8+ T cells sorted from blood, obtained in a trial of the OX40 agonist ivuxolimab. Recombination joined TRBV18 with TRBJ2-2; matching of 5 bases hints at TRBD1 as the D gene. The CDR3 in this case is CASSPPTAVGELFF. The DNA is as follows: TGTGCCAGCTCACCACCGACAGCAGTGGGGGAGCTGTTTTTT.